Listed below are T cell receptor beta chains from one sample, sequenced in a study of T cells expressing NK-cell markers. TCRdb processed the 5' RACE reads again and assigns one entry to each CDR3 protein, with no DNA. The table for this sample gives about 460,000 distinct CDR3 sequences. Source material: blood T cells: a sorted CD56 or NKG2C T cell subset, CD4+ or CD8+ T cells, or bulk PBMC T cells (not recorded which). The origin of the receptors is a woman in her forties or fifties in good health. Each CDR3 is given with its conserved first and last residue. Each record gives: V gene, J gene, CDR3 protein.

>TRBV10-3|TRBJ1-4
CAISDPVVTGEKLFF
>TRBV14|TRBJ2-2
CASSQGILLTGELFF
>TRBV6-5|TRBJ1-5
CASSRDSWGQPQHF
>TRBV20-1|TRBJ2-7
CSARDSAAANYEQYF
>TRBV3-1|TRBJ2-2
CASSPSERSGELFF
>TRBV20-1|TRBJ2-2
CSASSLSGRARTGELFF
>TRBV11-2|TRBJ2-3
CASVVPSTDTQYF
>TRBV12-3/TRBV12-4|TRBJ1-1
CASINVPGWTEAFF
>TRBV27|TRBJ1-6
CASSFRGNSPLHF
>TRBV2|TRBJ1-4
CASSEQGANEKLFF
>TRBV12-3/TRBV12-4|TRBJ2-7
CASSILGVLEQYF
>TRBV11-2|TRBJ2-7
CASSLYEGAFNEQYF
>TRBV10-2|TRBJ2-1
CASALAGRPFEQFF
>TRBV20-1|TRBJ2-1
CSARPLGSSGRNNEQFF
>TRBV29-1|TRBJ1-1
CSVAAAQWNTEAFF
>TRBV6-5|TRBJ1-3
CASSYSAGGEYTIYF
>TRBV2|TRBJ2-5
CASIPARTQYF
>TRBV27|TRBJ2-5
CASSFRWTGRETQYF
>TRBV10-3|TRBJ2-6
CAISEPGTSGANVLTF
>TRBV4-1|TRBJ2-7
CASSHIAGEQYF
>TRBV12-3/TRBV12-4|TRBJ2-1
CASSSLGTGFRNEQFF
>TRBV27|TRBJ2-3
CASSLSVAPTDTQYF
>TRBV5-1|TRBJ2-4
CASSLEGSPVAKNIQYF
>TRBV11-2|TRBJ2-3
CASSFRQGPDTQYF
>TRBV29-1|TRBJ1-1
CSVVSPSIGQTEAFF
>TRBV25-1|TRBJ1-1
CASSEGAGGDTEAFF
>TRBV6-5|TRBJ2-2
CASRRLVNRRVSGELFF
>TRBV4-1|TRBJ2-3
CASSQVGGLVTDTQYF
>TRBV25-1|TRBJ2-2
CASSNRATGGELFF
>TRBV5-1|TRBJ2-3
CASSLETGAQYF
>TRBV13|TRBJ2-2
CASSLGRLRLNTGELFF
>TRBV24-1|TRBJ2-3
CATSDFYLGGVELAGADTQYF
>TRBV6-2/TRBV6-3|TRBJ2-3
CASGKLPSADTQYF
>TRBV2|TRBJ2-4
CASMWGTPSAKNIQYF
>TRBV6-5|TRBJ2-2
CASTLLSGLYGTGELFF
>TRBV24-1|TRBJ2-1
CATSDRTGTSGNEQFF
>TRBV10-3|TRBJ2-5
CAISAGTLSQETQYF
>TRBV29-1|TRBJ1-2
CSVGGTGHGYTF
>TRBV6-5|TRBJ2-1
CASRKVSYNEQFF
>TRBV6-5|TRBJ2-7
CASSYSREGTYEQYF
>TRBV3-1|TRBJ2-1
CASSQVSGAHREQFF
>TRBV10-1|TRBJ2-2
CASSFDQGGELFF
>TRBV6-2/TRBV6-3|TRBJ2-2
CAARTSGNTGELFF
>TRBV12-3/TRBV12-4|TRBJ1-6
CASSFVRGRSSPLHF
>TRBV27|TRBJ2-2
CASSFSLGELFF
>TRBV7-3|TRBJ2-2
CASSLLGGANTGELFF